The source of this T cell receptor beta chain is a study of blood T cell repertoires in COVID-19. Study background: T cells, B-cell-depleted T cells, or PBMCs supplied cDNA or gDNA.

Per the authors' pipeline: Estimated nucleated cell counts came from reference gene primer amplification. Repertoires were generated with immunoSEQ multiplex PCR, while TCRdb's copy carries only in-frame clones and drops some. Clonal size and the V and J genes are those of that table, whereas D and trimming came from the DNA. The data contain more than 250,000 clones, approximately 78% of them singletons. V shed 6 bases, J shed 6 bases, and the junction held 15 bases outside the gene matches. CDR1 and CDR2 (germline): MNHEY, SMNVEV (reference sequence). The CDR3 loop spans 18 amino acids. Clinical history as reported by participants underpinned cohort assignment.

The receptor's source is a man aged 35-49 years who had been exposed to COVID-19. The chain couples TRBV27 to TRBJ2-4; 12 bases align to TRBD2. Input material: PBMCs or T cells enriched from blood (not recorded which). This chain's CDR3 is CASSEEASGRALRNIQYF. CDR3 sequence (DNA): TGTGCCAGCAGCGAAGAGGCTAGCGGGAGGGCCTTGAGAAACATTCAGTACTTC.